This TCR beta chain was documented in a study of shared clonotypes between healthy human individuals. As for the study in general: There were three CD4 naive, three CD4 memory, two CD8 naive and one CD8 memory plates per donor. Regarding the study as a whole: Larger estimated richness was generally seen in naive subsets than in memory subsets. Clonotype sharing levels among donors were expected to vary with sequencing depth.

As regards this clone: What it binds is unknown.

CDR3 length: 13 residues. V lost 4 bases and J 6 bases, leaving 10 bases between the germline ends. Germline CDR1 and CDR2: SGHNT and YENEEA. Here immunoSEQ multiplex PCR was the method, and the copy in TCRdb shows in-frame clones only, minus some. Of some 1.5 million clones listed, roughly 98% were seen once; the top ten hold around 0.45%. This TCR came from a young man in good health. The sample comprised naive CD4+ T cells sorted from blood. The subset here: CD45RA+ positively selected. V gene TRBV11-3 combines with J gene TRBJ2-1; D unclear. CDR3 in amino acids: CASSSGDGNEQFF. In DNA, the CDR3 is TGTGCCAGCAGCTCTGGCGACGGCAATGAGCAGTTCTTC.